This T cell receptor (beta chain) stems from a study of OX40 agonist ivuxolimab in advanced cancers. Findings and caveats of the study: In a subset of nonresponders, normalized T-cell clonal expansion was also low.

The CDR3 has 15 amino acids. CDR1 is MNHEY, CDR2 SMNVEV, per germline (reference sequence). The V and J ends lost 6 bases and 5 bases, in that order; junction bases with no gene match: 9. Produced via immunoSEQ multiplex PCR; TCRdb's table is partial and in-frame only. The sample shows 60,000 or so clones, 70% to 90% of them seen only once. About this clone itself: Its cognate antigen is unknown.

The TCR originated in an adult with an advanced solid tumor such as melanoma, head and neck, liver or kidney cancer. This rearrangement joins TRBV27 to TRBJ2-1; 8 nucleotides align to TRBD1. The sequencing used CD4+ or CD8+ T cells sorted from blood, collected in a trial of the OX40 agonist ivuxolimab. CDR3 sequence reads: CASRARTGWNNEQFF. For the CDR3, the DNA is TGTGCCAGCAGAGCTCGGACAGGGTGGAACAATGAGCAGTTCTTC.